This passage covers 17 T cell receptor beta chains from one sample sequenced in a study of blood T cells in healthy people across ages. For the second PCR, which ran for about 7 to 11 cycles, a sample-barcoded 5' primer and a J-beta primer mix were used. TCRdb redid the calling of the 5' RACE reads with MiXCR, one entry per CDR3 protein. The sample contains hundreds of thousands of distinct CDR3 sequences, around 24% of which appear only once. The same data also went into a second study, on T cells of mothers and their children.

Source material: blood. These receptors were obtained from a boy aged 5-17 years in good health.

The chain joins TRBV6-2 or TRBV6-3 to TRBJ2-4; TRBD1 is a possible D gene (6 bases). Gene TRBJ2-5 matches the end of the DNA better, so the J call may be wrong. This CDR3 is 17 amino acids long. Germline-derived CDR1 and CDR2 are MNHEY and SVGEGT. The CDR3 DNA reads as TGTGCCAGCAGTAGTATCATGACAGGTCGATTGGGAGAGACCCAGTACTTC. It codes for CASSSIMTGRLGETQYF.

This rearrangement joins TRBV7-2 to TRBJ2-5, with 8 bases lining up with TRBD1. V was clipped by 7 bases and J by 4 bases; unmatched bases: 5. The CDR3 spans 13 residues. The germline V gene has CDR1 SGHTA and CDR2 FQGNSA. CDR3 DNA: TGTGCCAGCACCAGGGGGCATGGAGAGACCCAGTACTTC. Protein: CASTRGHGETQYF.

The chain joins TRBV4-3 to TRBJ2-3; a weak D match, TRBD1 (5 bases). The CDR3 runs 17 residues. From germline, CDR1 is LGHNA and CDR2 YSLEER. The V end was cut by 0 bases, the J end by 1 base, with 14 bases between. The CDR3 sequence: CASSQDLAATGTDTQYF. The DNA for the CDR3 is TGCGCCAGCAGCCAAGACCTCGCCGCGACAGGCACAGATACGCAGTATTTT.

V gene TRBV6-2 or TRBV6-3 combines with J gene TRBJ2-1; 11 nucleotides agree with TRBD2. The CDR3 length is 16 residues. V shed 2 bases, J shed 3 bases, and the junction held 3 bases outside the gene matches. Germline values: CDR1 MNHEY, CDR2 SVGEGT. CDR3 in amino acids: CASSYPSGGIYNEQFF. CDR3 nucleotide sequence: TGTGCCAGCAGTTACCCTAGCGGGGGGATCTACAATGAGCAGTTCTTC.

V gene TRBV14 combines with J gene TRBJ2-5; 9 bases line up with TRBD2. The CDR3 loop spans 19 amino acids. Losses at the gene ends were 5 bases for V and 0 bases for J; bases not matched to a gene: 16. Germline CDR1 reads SGHDN; CDR2 reads FVKESK. DNA for the CDR3: TGTGCCAGCAGCAAGCGGCTTGCGGGAGGGATATTGGACCAAGAGACCCAGTACTTC. Its protein is CASSKRLAGGILDQETQYF.

In the case of this clonotype: Compared with germline, one end of the junction differs, possibly owing to a read error. The chain uses TRBV27 and TRBJ2-7; perhaps TRBD2 as D (6 bases). CDR1 MNHEY and CDR2 SMNVEV come from the germline V gene (reference sequence). The CDR3 covers 14 residues. In nucleotides, the CDR3 is TGTGCCGGCAGTCCTAGCCTAGCGCTGGGTCGGCAGTACTTC. It specifies CAGSPSLALGRQYF.

Only a few counts were recorded for this clonotype. The chain recombines TRBV29-1 with TRBJ2-7; D perhaps matches TRBD1 (6 bases). The CDR3 consists of 16 residues. Between the trimmed V and J ends, which lost 1 base and 0 bases, there was a span of 16 bases. Germline-derived CDR1 and CDR2 are SQVTM and ANQGSEA. In DNA, the CDR3 is TGCAGCGTTGAAGGGGGAGACAGGTTCGGCTCCTACGAGCAGTACTTC. Amino acid sequence: CSVEGGDRFGSYEQYF.

This clonotype occurred a few times. V and J are TRBV4-3 and TRBJ2-7; D is perhaps TRBD1 (5 bases). Germline V gives CDR1 LGHNA, CDR2 YSLEER. This CDR3 is built from 16 residues. The V end lost 0 bases, the J end lost 0 bases, and 12 bases lay between the germline ends. The CDR3 loop reads CASSQDRTLVSYEQYF. In DNA form, the CDR3 reads TGCGCCAGCAGCCAAGACCGGACACTCGTCTCCTACGAGCAGTACTTC.

In this sample, this clonotype turned up a few times. As DNA, the CDR3 is TGTGCCACCAGCAGATTAGCGTCCTACAATGAGCAGTTCTTC. Amino acids: CATSRLASYNEQFF. The rearrangement joins TRBV15 to TRBJ2-1, with D perhaps TRBD2 (5 bases). The CDR3 loop spans 14 amino acids. The germline V gene has CDR1 LNHNV and CDR2 YYDKDF (reference sequence). The ends were cut back, 2 bases at V and 1 base at J, with 6 bases in the middle. The variable domain in full, with the rest retrieved from reference TRBV15 and TRBJ2-1, is DAMVIQNPRYQVTQFGKPVTLSCSQTLNHNVMYWYQQKSSQAPKLLFHYYDKDFNNEADTPDNFQSRRPNTSFCFLDIRSPGLGDTAMYLCATSRLASYNEQFFGPGTRLTVL.

The chain carries TRBV3-1 and TRBJ2-1, with 13 nucleotides matching TRBD2. The CDR3 runs 14 residues. Trimming at V came to 8 bases and at J to 8 bases, leaving 6 bases not matched to a gene. Germline V CDR1 and CDR2: LGHDT, YNNKEL (reference sequence). This CDR3 is CASLGTSGNDEQFF. The CDR3 bases are TGTGCCAGCTTGGGGACTAGCGGGAACGATGAGCAGTTCTTC.

This chain connects TRBV4-3 to TRBJ2-6; D call uncertain. Per germline, CDR1 LGHNA and CDR2 YSLEER. CDR3 length equals 18 residues. Trimming left V 0 bases short and J 0 bases short, with 12 bases between. CDR3 sequence reads: CASSQDQSGPSGANVLTF. The CDR3 DNA sequence: TGCGCCAGCAGCCAAGATCAGTCCGGTCCCTCTGGGGCCAACGTCCTGACTTTC.

This clonotype was observed many times. V gene TRBV20-1 combines with J gene TRBJ2-1; 16 bases align to TRBD2. The ends lost 6 bases at V and 12 bases at J; junction bases unmatched: 11. The germline gives CDR1 DFQATT, CDR2 SNEGSKA (reference sequence). The CDR3 covers 15 residues. This CDR3 is CSARPGLAGGPTQFF. DNA of the CDR3: TGCAGTGCGCGACCGGGACTAGCGGGAGGGCCTACGCAGTTCTTC.

There are many counts of this clonotype. The chain combines TRBV2 with TRBJ2-7; tentatively, D is TRBD1 (6 bases). This CDR3 region has 15 residues. The V gene lost 4 bases and the J gene lost 9 bases, with 22 bases spanning the gap. CDR1 and CDR2 (germline): SNHLY, FYNNEI. The CDR3 coding sequence is TGTGCCAGCAGTGTGTTATGGACAGACTACGATGGGCAGTACTTC. It is translated as CASSVLWTDYDGQYF. The complete variable domain, with remaining parts taken from reference TRBV2 and TRBJ2-7, reads EPEVTQTPSHQVTQMGQEVILRCVPISNHLYFYWYRQILGQKVEFLVSFYNNEISEKSEIFDDQFSVERPDGSNFTLKIRSTKLEDSAMYFCASSVLWTDYDGQYFGPGTRLTVT.

The rearrangement uses TRBV28 and TRBJ2-4; 7 bases agree with TRBD1. Losses at the gene ends were 5 bases for V and 0 bases for J; bases not matched to a gene: 13. Per germline, CDR1 MDHEN and CDR2 SYDVKM. The CDR3 has 18 residues. The CDR3 DNA reads as TGTGCCAGCAGTCCCAGGGGGTGGACAGGTGTAGCCAAAAACATTCAGTACTTC. Protein sequence: CASSPRGWTGVAKNIQYF.

The chain has TRBV6-5 and TRBJ2-4, with 10 bases lining up with TRBD2. The CDR3 runs 16 residues. Germline CDR1 is MNHEY and CDR2 is SVGAGI. V dropped 5 bases and J dropped 0; count of bases not matched to a gene: 4. The CDR3 sequence: CASSQRLAGAKNIQYF. CDR3 in DNA: TGTGCCAGCAGTCAACGACTAGCGGGAGCCAAAAACATTCAGTACTTC.

The chain is built from TRBV29-1 and TRBJ2-1, with D unresolved. This CDR3 has 11 residues. Looked up from germline, CDR1 is SQVTM and CDR2 is ANQGSEA. V lost 5 bases to trimming and J lost 8 bases, with 10 bases between them. The CDR3 region is CSVTRAYEQFF. The CDR3 nucleotides read TGCAGCGTTACCCGCGCGTATGAGCAGTTCTTC.

The CDR3 here is CASSLLLVSSTEAFF. CDR3 DNA: TGTGCCAGCAGCTTACTGCTGGTGAGTAGCACTGAAGCTTTCTTT. V and J are TRBV7-9 and TRBJ1-1; D gene uncertain. Trimming removed 2 bases from V and 4 bases from J, with 14 bases in between. CDR3 size: 15 residues. Germline values: CDR1 SEHNR, CDR2 FQNEAQ (reference sequence).